Shown below are 4 T cell receptor beta chains from a single sample sequenced in a study of type 1 regulatory T cells. Their target antigens are unknown. TCRdb processed the reads anew with MiXCR; each CDR3 protein has one entry. Of about 74,000 distinct CDR3 sequences listed, around 63% were seen once; the top ten hold 6.5% to 8.5%. Sequenced input: cultured T cells, either the whole culture or a sorted T cell fraction (not recorded which). Subset described: Tr1-enriched cell product generated in vitro against host alloantigens. The source of these receptors is a human donor in good health.

V usage is TRBV9 and J usage is TRBJ2-1, with 7 positions matching TRBD2. The CDR3 totals 16 residues. The germline V gene has CDR1 SGDLS and CDR2 YYNGEE. V shed 0 bases and J 10 bases; nucleotides not matched to a gene: 13. DNA for the CDR3: TGTGCCAGCAGCGTAGTTTCCGGACTAGGGGCTAGGGAGCAGTTCTTC. Residues: CASSVVSGLGAREQFF.

V is TRBV5-1 and J is TRBJ2-1, with 10 positions matching TRBD2. V was pared by 5 bases and J by 0 bases, with 2 bases of the junction left unmatched. CDR1 SGHRS and CDR2 YFSETQ come from the germline V gene. This CDR3 contains 15 residues. CDR3 in DNA: TGCGCCAGCAGACTAGCGGGGAGCTCCTACAATGAGCAGTTCTTC. Protein product: CASRLAGSSYNEQFF.

The rearrangement links TRBV27 to TRBJ2-7; TRBD1 might be the D (5 bases). This CDR3 is 13 amino acids long. The germline V and J ends were trimmed by 7 bases and 2 bases, with 12 bases remaining between them. Germline V gene data show CDR1 as MNHEY and CDR2 as SMNVEV (reference sequence). The CDR3, as DNA: TGTGCCAGCATGACGTTACAGGCCTACGAGCAGTACTTC. Its translation is CASMTLQAYEQYF.

This clonotype was detected a few times. J is TRBJ2-4 and V is TRBV6-6; possibly TRBD2 for D (6 bases). From germline, CDR1 is MNHNY and CDR2 SVGAGI (reference sequence). The V and J ends lost 0 bases and 1 base respectively, with 13 bases between them. The CDR3 runs to 17 residues. CDR3 residues: CASSYSTRSNAKNIQYF. The DNA for the CDR3 is TGTGCCAGCAGTTACTCGACTAGGTCCAACGCCAAAAACATTCAGTACTTC.